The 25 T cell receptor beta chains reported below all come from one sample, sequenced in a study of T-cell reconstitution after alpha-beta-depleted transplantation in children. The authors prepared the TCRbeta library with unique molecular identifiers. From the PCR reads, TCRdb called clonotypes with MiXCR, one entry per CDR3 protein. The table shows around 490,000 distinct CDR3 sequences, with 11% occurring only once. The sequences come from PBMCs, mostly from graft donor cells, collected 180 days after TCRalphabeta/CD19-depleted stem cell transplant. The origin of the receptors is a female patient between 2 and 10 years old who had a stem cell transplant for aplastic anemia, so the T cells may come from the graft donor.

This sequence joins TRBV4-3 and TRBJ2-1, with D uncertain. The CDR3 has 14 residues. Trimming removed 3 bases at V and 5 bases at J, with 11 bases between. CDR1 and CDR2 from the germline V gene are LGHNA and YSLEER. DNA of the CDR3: TGCGCCAGCAGCCAGGCCCTCTGGGACAATGAGCAGTTCTTC. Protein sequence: CASSQALWDNEQFF.

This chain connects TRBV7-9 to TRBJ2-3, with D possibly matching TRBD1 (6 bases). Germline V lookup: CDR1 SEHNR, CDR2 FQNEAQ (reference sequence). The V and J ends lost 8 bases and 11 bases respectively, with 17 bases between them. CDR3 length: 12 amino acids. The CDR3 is CASGLDRALQYF. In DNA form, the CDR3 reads TGTGCCAGCGGGTTGGACAGAGCTTTGCAGTATTTT.

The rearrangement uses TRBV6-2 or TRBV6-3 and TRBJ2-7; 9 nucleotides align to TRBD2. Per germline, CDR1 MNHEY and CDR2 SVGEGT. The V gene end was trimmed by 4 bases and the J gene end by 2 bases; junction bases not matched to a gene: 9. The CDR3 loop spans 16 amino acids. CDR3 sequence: CASSSQLAGITYEQYF. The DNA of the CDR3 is TGTGCCAGCAGTTCCCAACTAGCGGGTATTACCTACGAGCAGTACTTC.

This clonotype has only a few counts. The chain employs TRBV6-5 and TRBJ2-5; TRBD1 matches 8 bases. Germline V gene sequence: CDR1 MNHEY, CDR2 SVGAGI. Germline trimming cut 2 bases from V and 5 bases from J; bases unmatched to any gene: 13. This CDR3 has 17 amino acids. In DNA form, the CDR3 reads TGTGCCAGCAGTTACACCCCCCGGACAGGGAGGAAGGAGACCCAGTACTTC. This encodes CASSYTPRTGRKETQYF.

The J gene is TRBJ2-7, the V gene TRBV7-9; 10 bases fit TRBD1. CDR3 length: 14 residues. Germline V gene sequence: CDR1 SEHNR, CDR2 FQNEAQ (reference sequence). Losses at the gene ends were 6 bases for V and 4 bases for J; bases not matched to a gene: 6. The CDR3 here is CASSPDRGNYEQYV. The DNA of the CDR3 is TGTGCCAGCAGTCCGGACAGGGGGAATTACGAGCAGTACGTC.

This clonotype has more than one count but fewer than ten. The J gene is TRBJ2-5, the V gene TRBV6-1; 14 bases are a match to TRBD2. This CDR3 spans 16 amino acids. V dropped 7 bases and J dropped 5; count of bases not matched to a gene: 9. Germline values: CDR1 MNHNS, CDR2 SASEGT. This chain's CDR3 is CASTLGTSGRWETQYF. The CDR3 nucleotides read TGTGCCAGCACCCTAGGGACTAGCGGGAGATGGGAGACCCAGTACTTC.

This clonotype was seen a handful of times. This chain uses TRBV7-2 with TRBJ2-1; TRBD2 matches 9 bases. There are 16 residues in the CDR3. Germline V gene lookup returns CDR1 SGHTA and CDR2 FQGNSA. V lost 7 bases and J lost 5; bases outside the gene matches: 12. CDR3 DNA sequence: TGTGCCAGCAAAGAGGTAGCGGGAGTGAGTAACAATGAGCAGTTCTTC. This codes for CASKEVAGVSNNEQFF.

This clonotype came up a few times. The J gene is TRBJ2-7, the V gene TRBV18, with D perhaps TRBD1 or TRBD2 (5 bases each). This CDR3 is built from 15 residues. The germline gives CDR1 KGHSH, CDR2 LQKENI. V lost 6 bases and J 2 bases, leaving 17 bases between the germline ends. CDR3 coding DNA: TGTGCCAGCTCGGATCCCGGGACCGCTCCCTACGAGCAGTACGTC. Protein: CASSDPGTAPYEQYV.

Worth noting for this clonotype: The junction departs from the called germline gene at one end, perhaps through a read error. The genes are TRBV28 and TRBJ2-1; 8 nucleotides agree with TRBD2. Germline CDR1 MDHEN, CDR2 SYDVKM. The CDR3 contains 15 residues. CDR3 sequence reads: CASSPPGGSYNELFF. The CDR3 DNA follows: TGTGCCAGCAGTCCCCCGGGGGGGAGCTACAATGAGCTGTTCTTC.

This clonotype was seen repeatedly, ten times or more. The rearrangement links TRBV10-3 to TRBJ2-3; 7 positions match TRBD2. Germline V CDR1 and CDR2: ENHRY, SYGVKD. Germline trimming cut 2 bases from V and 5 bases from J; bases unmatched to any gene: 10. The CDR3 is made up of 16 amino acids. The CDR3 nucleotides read TGTGCCATCAGTGAGCTCCTTTCGGGAGGTAAAGATACGCAGTATTTT. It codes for CAISELLSGGKDTQYF.

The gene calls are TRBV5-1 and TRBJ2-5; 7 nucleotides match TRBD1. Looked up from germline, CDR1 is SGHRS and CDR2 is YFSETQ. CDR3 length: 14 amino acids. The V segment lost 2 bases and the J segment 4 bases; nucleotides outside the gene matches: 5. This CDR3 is CASSLGGPVETQYF. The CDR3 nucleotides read TGCGCCAGCAGCTTAGGGGGCCCGGTAGAGACCCAGTACTTC.

The CDR3 sequence: CASSLGGEYGEQFF. In nucleotides, the CDR3 is TGTGCCAGCAGCTTGGGGGGGGAGTACGGTGAGCAGTTCTTC. V gene TRBV7-8 combines with J gene TRBJ2-1; 7 positions match TRBD2. This CDR3 is built from 14 residues. Germline loops: CDR1 SGHVS, CDR2 FQNEAQ. V shed 3 bases and J 9 bases; nucleotides not matched to a gene: 8.

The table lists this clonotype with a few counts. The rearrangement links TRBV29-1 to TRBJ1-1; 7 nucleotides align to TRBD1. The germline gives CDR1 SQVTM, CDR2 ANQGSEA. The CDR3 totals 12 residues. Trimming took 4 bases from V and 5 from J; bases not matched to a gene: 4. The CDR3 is CSVGQGGTEAFF. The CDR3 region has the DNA TGCAGCGTTGGGCAGGGGGGTACTGAAGCTTTCTTT.

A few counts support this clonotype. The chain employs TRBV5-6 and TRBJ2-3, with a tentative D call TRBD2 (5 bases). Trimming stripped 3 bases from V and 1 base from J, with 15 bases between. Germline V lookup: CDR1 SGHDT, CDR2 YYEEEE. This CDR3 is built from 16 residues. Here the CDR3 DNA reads TGTGCCAGCAGCTATATAGGAGGAAGGGGCACAGATACGCAGTATTTT. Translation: CASSYIGGRGTDTQYF.

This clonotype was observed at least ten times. CDR3 in amino acids: CSAATRDFYTDTQYF. The CDR3 DNA reads TGCAGTGCTGCCACCCGGGACTTCTACACAGATACGCAGTATTTT. This sequence joins TRBV20-1 and TRBJ2-3, with D possibly TRBD2 on 6 matching bases. Germline V CDR1 and CDR2: DFQATT, SNEGSKA (reference sequence). The CDR3 is 15 amino acids. With 5 bases removed from V and 2 bases from J, the gap between germline ends came to 17 bases.

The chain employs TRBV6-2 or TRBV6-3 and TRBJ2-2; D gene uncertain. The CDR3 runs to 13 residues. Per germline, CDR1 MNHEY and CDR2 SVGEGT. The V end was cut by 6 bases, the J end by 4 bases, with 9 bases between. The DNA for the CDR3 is TGTGCCAGCAGACTTTCCGGCACCGGGGAGCTGTTTTTT. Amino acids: CASRLSGTGELFF.

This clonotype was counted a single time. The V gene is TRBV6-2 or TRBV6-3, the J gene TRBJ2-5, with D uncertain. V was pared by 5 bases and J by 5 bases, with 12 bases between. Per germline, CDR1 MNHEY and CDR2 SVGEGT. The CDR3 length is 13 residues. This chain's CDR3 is CASSIPPQETQYF. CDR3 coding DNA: TGTGCCAGCAGTATACCACCGCAGGAGACCCAGTACTTC.

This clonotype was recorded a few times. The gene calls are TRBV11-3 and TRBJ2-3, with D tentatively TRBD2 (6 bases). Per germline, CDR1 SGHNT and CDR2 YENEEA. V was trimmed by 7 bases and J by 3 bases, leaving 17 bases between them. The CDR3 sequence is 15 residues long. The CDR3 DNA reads TGTGCCAGCACCCCCGGGGGAACCGGGACAGATACGCAGTATTTT. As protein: CASTPGGTGTDTQYF.

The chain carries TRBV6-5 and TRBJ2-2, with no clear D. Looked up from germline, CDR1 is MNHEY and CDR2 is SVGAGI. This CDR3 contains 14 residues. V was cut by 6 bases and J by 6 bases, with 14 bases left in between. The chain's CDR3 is CASSLGFRSGELFF. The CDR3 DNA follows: TGTGCCAGCAGCTTAGGGTTCCGGTCCGGGGAGCTGTTTTTT.

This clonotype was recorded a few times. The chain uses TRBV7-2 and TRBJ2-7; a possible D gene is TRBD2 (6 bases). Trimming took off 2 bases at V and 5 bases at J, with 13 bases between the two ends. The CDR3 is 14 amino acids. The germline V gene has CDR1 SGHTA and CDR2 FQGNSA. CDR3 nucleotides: TGTGCCAGCAGCTTAACCGGGAGTGGAAACGAGCAGTACGTC. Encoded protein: CASSLTGSGNEQYV.

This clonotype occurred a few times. CDR3 DNA sequence: TGTGCCAGCAGCCCGTTTGGGGGGACCCAGTACTTC. Protein product: CASSPFGGTQYF. The chain has TRBV7-2 and TRBJ2-5; D tentatively reads TRBD1 or TRBD2 (5 bases each). Germline lookup yields CDR1 SGHTA and CDR2 FQGNSA. V was pared by 5 bases and J by 7 bases, with 11 bases between. The CDR3 has 12 residues.

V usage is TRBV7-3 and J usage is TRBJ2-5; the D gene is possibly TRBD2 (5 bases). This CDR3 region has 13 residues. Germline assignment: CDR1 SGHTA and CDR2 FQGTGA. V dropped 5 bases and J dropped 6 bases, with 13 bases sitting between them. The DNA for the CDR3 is TGTGCCAGCAGCCCACGATGGGAGAAGACCCAGTACTTC. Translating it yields CASSPRWEKTQYF.

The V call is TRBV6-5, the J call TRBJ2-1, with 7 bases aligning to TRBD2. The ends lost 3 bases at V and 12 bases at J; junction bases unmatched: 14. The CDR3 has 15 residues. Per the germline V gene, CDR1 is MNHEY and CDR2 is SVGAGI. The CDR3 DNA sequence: TGTGCCAGCAGTTATGGGACTATCCTTGGCGGACCGCAGTTCTTC. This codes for CASSYGTILGGPQFF.

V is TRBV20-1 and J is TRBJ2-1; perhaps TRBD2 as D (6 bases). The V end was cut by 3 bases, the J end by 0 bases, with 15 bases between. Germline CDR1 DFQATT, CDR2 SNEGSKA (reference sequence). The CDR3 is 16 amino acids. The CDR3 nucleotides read TGCAGTGCTAGCCCCCTTGGCGGGAACTCCTACAATGAGCAGTTCTTC. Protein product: CSASPLGGNSYNEQFF.

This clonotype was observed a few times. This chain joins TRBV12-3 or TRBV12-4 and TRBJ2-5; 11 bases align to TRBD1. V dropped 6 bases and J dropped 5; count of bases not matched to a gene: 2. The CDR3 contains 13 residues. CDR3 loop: CASRRTGGETQYF. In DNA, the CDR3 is TGTGCCAGCAGAAGGACAGGGGGCGAGACCCAGTACTTC.